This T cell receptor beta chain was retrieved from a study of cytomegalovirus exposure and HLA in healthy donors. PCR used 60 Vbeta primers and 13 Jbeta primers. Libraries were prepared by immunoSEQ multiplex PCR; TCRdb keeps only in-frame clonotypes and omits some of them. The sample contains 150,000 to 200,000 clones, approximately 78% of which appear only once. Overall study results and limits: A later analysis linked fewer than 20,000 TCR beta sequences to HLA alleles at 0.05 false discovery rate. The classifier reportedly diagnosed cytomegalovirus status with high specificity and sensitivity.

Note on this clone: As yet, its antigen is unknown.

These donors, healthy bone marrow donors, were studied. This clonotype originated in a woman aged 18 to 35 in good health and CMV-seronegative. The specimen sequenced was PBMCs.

The CDR3 DNA follows: TGTGCTAGTGGTCCAGGGTTGGGGTTATCGCACGGAACAGATACGCAGTATTTT. It encodes CASGPGLGLSHGTDTQYF. The rearrangement links TRBV12-5 to TRBJ2-3; D is perhaps TRBD1 (5 bases). Germline loops: CDR1 LGHNT, CDR2 FRNRAP. This CDR3 has 18 residues. Trimming shortened V by 5 bases and J by 3 bases, and 24 bases separated the two germline ends.